Listed below are T cell receptor beta chains from one sample, sequenced in a study of blood T cell repertoires in COVID-19. This table comes from immunoSEQ multiplex PCR, and its TCRdb copy is limited to in-frame clones, with some not included. The data contain approximately 90,000 clones, 85% of them singletons. The sample consisted of peripheral blood. These receptor sequences come from a man over 45 with acute or convalescent COVID-19. The CDR3 runs from the conserved cysteine through the conserved F or W. The order of the fields is V gene, D gene, clone size, J gene, CDR3 DNA, CDR3 protein. A D gene is named only where the DNA matches it firmly. Size values are once, few and many counts, or a class for expanded clones, and some rows have none.

>TRBV19|TRBD1|.|TRBJ1-2
TGTGCCAGTAGTACGGGACAGGGGATAACAACCTTC
CASSTGQGITTF
>TRBV7-2|.|.|TRBJ2-3
TGTGCCAGCAGCTTAGATGGGGGAGGAGATACGCAGTATTTT
CASSLDGGGDTQYF
>TRBV30|.|.|TRBJ1-2
TGTGCCTGGAGCAGCGGGACTGATAATGGCTACACCTTC
CAWSSGTDNGYTF
>TRBV9|.|few|TRBJ1-1
TGTGCCAGCAGCGTAGAACATAAAAACACTGAAGCTTTCTTT
CASSVEHKNTEAFF
>TRBV21-1|.|.|TRBJ2-7
TGTGCCAGCAGCAAAGCTTACAGGGAACCCTCCAGGGGGGCTCCCTACGAGCAGTACTTC
CASSKAYREPSRGAPYEQYF
>TRBV6-5|.|.|TRBJ2-2
TGTGCCAGCAGTTACTCTCGGGGTTTAGGCACCGGGGAGCTGTTTTTT
CASSYSRGLGTGELFF
>TRBV2|.|.|TRBJ2-7
TGTGCCAGCAGTGATGGGGCAGACGAGCAGTACTTC
CASSDGADEQYF
>TRBV6-5|.|.|TRBJ1-2
TGTGCCAGCAGTTACTCGACCCGGGTCGGGGGCTACACCTTC
CASSYSTRVGGYTF
>TRBV24-1|.|.|TRBJ2-7
TGTGCCACCAGTGACCACTCCGAGCAGTACTTC
CATSDHSEQYF
>TRBV2|TRBD1|.|TRBJ2-5
TGTGCCAGCAGTTGGACCCGGACAGGGCCGCAAGAGACCCAGTACTTC
CASSWTRTGPQETQYF
>TRBV18|.|.|TRBJ1-2
TGTGCCAGCTCACCACAGGGGAATGGCTACACCTTC
CASSPQGNGYTF
>TRBV6-5|.|.|TRBJ2-5
TGTGCCAGCAGTTACGGGGACACCTTCCAAGAGACCCAGTACTTC
CASSYGDTFQETQYF
>TRBV29-1|TRBD1|few|TRBJ2-7
TGCAGCGTCGACAGGGGTAGAGGCTACGAGCAGTACTTC
CSVDRGRGYEQYF
>TRBV25-1|.|.|TRBJ1-2
TGTGCCAGCAGTAAAACCGGGGGGGGCTTAGATGGCTACACCTTC
CASSKTGGGLDGYTF
>TRBV27|.|.|TRBJ1-5
TGTGCCACCGGCGGGATGGGGTGGCAGCCCCAGCATTTT
CATGGMGWQPQHF
>TRBV28|.|.|TRBJ1-2
TGTGCCAGCAGTTTGGGACAACCCGTCTATGGCTACACCTTC
CASSLGQPVYGYTF
>TRBV5-1|TRBD1|.|TRBJ2-1
TGCGCCAGCAGCTTCCGGGACAGGGTCGTCGATGAGCAGTTCTTC
CASSFRDRVVDEQFF
>TRBV19|TRBD1|few|TRBJ2-1
TGTGCCAGTAGTATACAGACAGGGTACAATGAGCAGTTCTTC
CASSIQTGYNEQFF
>TRBV5-1|.|.|TRBJ2-1
TGCGCCAGCAGCTTCCGGGTTAGCGGTACCTCCTACAATGAGCAGTTCTTC
CASSFRVSGTSYNEQFF
>TRBV5-1|TRBD1|few|TRBJ1-6
TGCGCCAGCAACCTAGGACAGGGGGCCTCACCCCTCCACTTT
CASNLGQGASPLHF
>TRBV7-9|TRBD1|.|TRBJ1-6
TGTGCCAGCAGCCCCCGAGGGGGCGAATATAATTCACCCCTCCACTTT
CASSPRGGEYNSPLHF
>TRBV19|TRBD2|few|TRBJ2-2
TGTGCCAGTAGTATTTTTTCTAGCGGGAGTAGAGCCGGGGAGCTGTTTTTT
CASSIFSSGSRAGELFF
>TRBV18|TRBD2|.|TRBJ2-1
TGTGCCAGCTCACCTTCAGTCGGGGGGAAGTTCTTC
CASSPSVGGKFF
>TRBV6-5|TRBD1|.|TRBJ2-5
TGTGCCTCTCGACAGGGGGCCATGAAAGAGACCCAGTACTTC
CASRQGAMKETQYF
>TRBV30|TRBD1|.|TRBJ2-1
TGTGCCTGGAGTTCAAATCGGGACAGAGGCTCCTACAATGAGCAGTTCTTC
CAWSSNRDRGSYNEQFF
>TRBV3-1/TRBV3-2|TRBD2|once|TRBJ2-7
TGTGCCAGCAGCCAGGGACTAGCGGGAGATTACGAGCAGTACTTC
CASSQGLAGDYEQYF
>TRBV5-6|.|.|TRBJ2-2
TGTGCCAGCAGCTTGGACGCGAGGACCGGGGAGCTGTTTTTT
CASSLDARTGELFF
>TRBV6-5|.|.|TRBJ2-5
TGTGCCAGCAGGCCTACTGAATGGTCCCAAGAGACCCAGTACTTC
CASRPTEWSQETQYF
>TRBV7-9|.|once|TRBJ2-7
TGTGCCAGCATCCCTCGGGAAGAAACCCACGAGCAGTACTTC
CASIPREETHEQYF